Listed here is a single TCR beta chain. The data were obtained in a study of blood T cell repertoires in COVID-19. Study as a whole: Acute-phase and convalescent COVID-19 samples originated in the United States, Italy and Spain.

Sequencing used immunoSEQ multiplex PCR; TCRdb keeps in-frame clones, though not all of them. Found here are about 200,000 clones, around 84% of them singletons; the top ten hold about 5%. This CDR3 contains 13 residues. V dropped 8 bases and J dropped 2 bases, with 13 bases sitting between them. Germline CDR1 is SNHLY and CDR2 is FYNNEI. The V call is TRBV2, the J call TRBJ2-7; possibly TRBD2 for D (6 bases). The TCR comes from a woman older than 75 with acute or convalescent COVID-19. Sequenced input: peripheral blood. The CDR3 region is CASVRDFTYEQYF. The CDR3 DNA sequence: TGTGCCAGCGTCAGGGACTTCACCTACGAGCAGTACTTC. Full variable domain (missing parts from reference TRBV2 and TRBJ2-7): EPEVTQTPSHQVTQMGQEVILRCVPISNHLYFYWYRQILGQKVEFLVSFYNNEISEKSEIFDDQFSVERPDGSNFTLKIRSTKLEDSAMYFCASVRDFTYEQYFGPGTRLTVT.